The subject of this entry is one TCR beta chain. The data are from a study of cytomegalovirus exposure and HLA in healthy donors. The germline CDR1 and CDR2 sequences are SQVTM and ANQGSEA. This CDR3 has 11 residues. The J segment lost 13 bases and the V segment lost 7 bases, leaving 9 bases of the junction unmatched. With 60 Vbeta and 13 Jbeta primers, the PCR was carried out. The protocol was immunoSEQ multiplex PCR, while the TCRdb copy is restricted to in-frame clones and leaves out a portion. The top ten clones hold about 1% of a sample with 150,000 to 200,000 clones, around 80% of them seen once.

This chain uses TRBV29-1 with TRBJ2-1, with 8 bases aligning to TRBD2. The sequenced material came from PBMCs. The sequence was obtained from a woman in her thirties or forties in good health and CMV-seronegative. The CDR3 is CSAFRAGAQFF. DNA for the CDR3: TGCAGCGCCTTTCGAGCGGGGGCCCAGTTCTTC.